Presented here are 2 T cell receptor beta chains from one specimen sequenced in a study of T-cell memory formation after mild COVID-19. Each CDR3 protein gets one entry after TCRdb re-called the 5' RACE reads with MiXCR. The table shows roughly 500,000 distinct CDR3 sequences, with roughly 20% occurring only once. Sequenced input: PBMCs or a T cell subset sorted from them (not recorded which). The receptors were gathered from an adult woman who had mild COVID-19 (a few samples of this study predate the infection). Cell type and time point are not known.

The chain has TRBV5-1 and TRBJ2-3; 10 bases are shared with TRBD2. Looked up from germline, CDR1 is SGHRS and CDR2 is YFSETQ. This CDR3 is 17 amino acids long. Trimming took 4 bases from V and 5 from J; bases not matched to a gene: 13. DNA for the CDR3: TGCGCCAGCAGCATAAACCAAGCGGGAGGGCCGGGAGATACGCAGTATTTT. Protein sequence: CASSINQAGGPGDTQYF.

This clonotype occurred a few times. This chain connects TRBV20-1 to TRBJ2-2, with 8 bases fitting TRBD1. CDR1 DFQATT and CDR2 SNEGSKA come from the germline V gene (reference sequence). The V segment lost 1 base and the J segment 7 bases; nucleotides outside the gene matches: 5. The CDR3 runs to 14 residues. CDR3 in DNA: TGCAGTGCTAGAGGAACAGGGGGTTTCGGGGAGCTGTTTTTT. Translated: CSARGTGGFGELFF.